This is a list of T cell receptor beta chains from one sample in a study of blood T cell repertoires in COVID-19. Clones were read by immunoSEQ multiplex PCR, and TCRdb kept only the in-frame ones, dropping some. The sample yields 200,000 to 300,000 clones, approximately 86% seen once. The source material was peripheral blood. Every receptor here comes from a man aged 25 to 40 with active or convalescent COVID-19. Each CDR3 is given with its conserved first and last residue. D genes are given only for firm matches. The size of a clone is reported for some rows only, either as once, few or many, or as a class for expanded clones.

CAISDGTGGLGSPLHF	TGTGCCATCAGTGATGGGACAGGGGGGTTAGGTTCACCCCTCCACTTT	TRBV10-3	TRBD1	few	TRBJ1-6
CASSLTPSSYYEQYF	TGTGCCAGCAGCTTAACACCTAGCAGTTACTACGAGCAGTACTTC	TRBV7-3	-	-	TRBJ2-7
CSVPQGYGYTF	TGCAGCGTTCCCCAGGGGTATGGCTACACCTTC	TRBV29-1	-	once	TRBJ1-2
CAWSRPGTVYEQYF	TGTGCCTGGAGTCGACCCGGGACAGTTTACGAGCAGTACTTC	TRBV30	TRBD1	-	TRBJ2-7
CASRQASGNTIYF	TGTGCCAGCAGGCAGGCCTCTGGAAACACCATATATTTT	TRBV6-5	-	-	TRBJ1-3
CASSHSREAGELFF	TGTGCCAGTAGTCATAGCAGGGAAGCCGGGGAGCTGTTTTTT	TRBV19	-	-	TRBJ2-2
CASSQGGDGANQPQHF	TGCGCCAGCAGCCAGGGGGGAGACGGGGCAAATCAGCCCCAGCATTTT	TRBV4-1	-	-	TRBJ1-5
CASSPGLAEAQYF	TGTGCCAGCTCACCGGGACTAGCTGAGGCGCAGTATTTT	TRBV18	TRBD2	once	TRBJ2-3
CSVRVGDNEYF	TGCAGCGTGCGGGTTGGGGACAATGAGTACTTC	TRBV29-1	-	-	TRBJ2-7
CASSEPTTGGRADTQYF	TGTGCCAGCAGTGAACCTACTACAGGGGGCCGGGCAGATACGCAGTATTTT	TRBV6-1	TRBD1	-	TRBJ2-3
CSASVEGLIAKNIQYF	TGCAGTGCTAGTGTAGAGGGACTGATAGCCAAAAACATTCAGTACTTC	TRBV20-1	-	-	TRBJ2-4
CASSETGYYEQYF	TGTGCCAGCAGTGAAACAGGGTACTACGAGCAGTACTTC	TRBV6-1	-	-	TRBJ2-7
CSASSPSGGNNEQFF	TGCAGTGCTAGTTCTCCTAGCGGGGGAAACAATGAGCAGTTCTTC	TRBV20-1	TRBD2	-	TRBJ2-1
CASSPGGGHNEQFF	TGTGCCAGCTCACCAGGGGGCGGCCACAATGAGCAGTTCTTC	TRBV18	-	-	TRBJ2-1
CSARQAYEAFF	TGCAGTGCGAGACAGGCTTATGAAGCTTTCTTT	TRBV20-1	-	-	TRBJ1-1
CATSREQGSEKLFF	TGTGCCACCAGCAGAGAGCAGGGGAGTGAAAAACTGTTTTTT	TRBV15	-	-	TRBJ1-4
CASSLSPTYEQYF	TGTGCCAGCAGTTTGTCCCCGACTTACGAGCAGTACTTC	TRBV27	-	-	TRBJ2-7
CASSLIGGTTSYNEQFF	TGTGCCAGCAGCTTAATTGGTGGGACTACCTCCTACAATGAGCAGTTCTTC	TRBV7-3	TRBD2	many	TRBJ2-1
CASSVGAGRLDEQFF	TGTGCCAGCAGCGTAGGGGCAGGGAGGTTGGATGAGCAGTTCTTC	TRBV9	-	-	TRBJ2-1
CASSSGTGAYEQYF	TGCGCCAGCAGCTCCGGGACAGGGGCCTACGAGCAGTACTTC	TRBV5-1	TRBD1	-	TRBJ2-7
CASSLDGGPGTDTQYF	TGTGCCAGCAGCTTAGACGGGGGGCCGGGCACAGATACGCAGTATTTT	TRBV11-2	-	-	TRBJ2-3
CASAGDTEAFF	TGTGCCAGCGCCGGTGACACTGAAGCTTTCTTT	TRBV7-9	-	-	TRBJ1-1
CASSLDGTSVETQYF	TGTGCCAGCAGCTTAGACGGGACTAGCGTTGAGACCCAGTACTTC	TRBV11-2	TRBD2	-	TRBJ2-5
CASSAQGYGYGYTF	TGTGCCAGCAGCGCCCAGGGGTACGGCTATGGCTACACCTTC	TRBV5-4	-	-	TRBJ1-2
CASSPRGGVRSGANVLTF	TGTGCCAGCAGCCCCCGGGGGGGCGTTCGGTCTGGGGCCAACGTCCTGACTTTC	TRBV7-3	TRBD2	once	TRBJ2-6
CATSRGQGAYEQYF	TGTGCCACCAGCAGGGGACAGGGTGCGTACGAGCAGTACTTC	TRBV15	TRBD1	few	TRBJ2-7
CASSPHLSGANVLTF	TGTGCCAGCTCACCGCATCTATCTGGGGCCAACGTCCTGACTTTC	TRBV18	-	once	TRBJ2-6
CASSFTGGAGNTIYF	TGTGCCAGCAGCTTTACAGGGGGTGCTGGAAACACCATATATTTT	TRBV7-8	TRBD1	-	TRBJ1-3
CSANWGTNTEAFF	TGCAGCGCCAATTGGGGGACAAACACTGAAGCTTTCTTT	TRBV29-1	-	-	TRBJ1-1
CASSGVPGTTKEKLFF	TGCGCCAGCAGCGGAGTCCCCGGGACTACGAAGGAAAAACTGTTTTTT	TRBV4-1	-	-	TRBJ1-4
CASSPLPLIGDRGTETQYF	TGTGCCAGCAGTCCCCTCCCACTTATTGGGGACAGGGGAACAGAGACCCAGTACTTC	TRBV27	TRBD1	-	TRBJ2-5
CATSRDLGQAKETQYF	TGTGCCACCAGCAGAGATCTGGGGCAGGCGAAAGAGACCCAGTACTTC	TRBV15	-	-	TRBJ2-5
CASSWGGAGETQYF	TGTGCCAGCAGCTGGGGGGGGGCCGGGGAGACCCAGTACTTC	TRBV3-1/TRBV3-2	-	-	TRBJ2-5
CASRWDRGSSPLHF	TGTGCCAGCAGATGGGACAGGGGAAGTTCACCCCTCCACTTT	TRBV4-2	TRBD1	-	TRBJ1-6
CASSLTGGTYEQYF	TGTGCCAGCAGCTTGACAGGGGGCACCTACGAGCAGTACTTC	TRBV11-3	TRBD1	-	TRBJ2-7
CATSVRDYTYEQYF	TGTGCCACCAGCGTACGGGACTACACTTACGAGCAGTACTTC	TRBV15	TRBD2	-	TRBJ2-7
CSASRPGRVGTEAFF	TGCAGCGCGTCGAGGCCTGGCAGGGTCGGCACTGAAGCTTTCTTT	TRBV29-1	-	-	TRBJ1-1
CASSPGGSNSPLHF	TGTGCCAGCAGTCCCGGGGGGAGCAATTCACCCCTCCACTTT	TRBV27	-	few	TRBJ1-6
CARTGGNGYTF	TGTGCCAGAACAGGGGGCAATGGCTACACCTTC	TRBV30	TRBD1	-	TRBJ1-2
CSGDTGTGLTEAFF	TGCAGCGGAGACACCGGGACAGGGTTGACTGAAGCTTTCTTT	TRBV29-1	TRBD1	-	TRBJ1-1
CASSQESGGGLNTGELFF	TGCGCCAGCAGCCAAGAGTCGGGCGGGGGCCTAAACACCGGGGAGCTGTTTTTT	TRBV4-3	-	few	TRBJ2-2
CASSLWTGGDSPLHF	TGTGCCAGCAGCTTGTGGACAGGGGGCGATTCACCCCTCCACTTT	TRBV5-8	TRBD1	once	TRBJ1-6
CASSFTSAYEQYF	TGTGCCAGCAGCTTTACTAGCGCCTACGAGCAGTACTTC	TRBV11-1	TRBD2	-	TRBJ2-7
CASSLDQYEQYF	TGTGCCAGCAGCTTAGACCAGTACGAGCAGTACTTC	TRBV11-3	-	-	TRBJ2-7
CASSQLQGRQETQYF	TGCGCCAGCAGCCAATTACAGGGTCGACAAGAGACCCAGTACTTC	TRBV4-1	-	-	TRBJ2-5
CASSTQGDTEAFF	TGTGCCAGTAGTACACAGGGGGACACTGAAGCTTTCTTT	TRBV19	TRBD1	-	TRBJ1-1
CASSVGGGTSTDTQYF	TGTGCCAGCAGCGTAGGAGGCGGAACTAGCACAGATACGCAGTATTTT	TRBV9	-	once	TRBJ2-3
CASSLQGNGYTF	TGTGCCAGCAGTTTACAGGGTAATGGCTACACCTTC	TRBV6-6	-	-	TRBJ1-2
CASGLSNAGFLNEQFF	TGTGCTAGTGGTTTAAGCAATGCAGGGTTTTTGAATGAGCAGTTCTTC	TRBV12-5	-	-	TRBJ2-1
CASGMTGGSSYEQYF	TGTGCCAGCGGCATGACGGGGGGGAGCTCCTACGAGCAGTACTTC	TRBV19	TRBD2	-	TRBJ2-7
CASSLVGQGGNTEAFF	TGCGCCAGCAGCTTGGTAGGGCAAGGGGGGAACACTGAAGCTTTCTTT	TRBV5-1	-	-	TRBJ1-1
CASSIALAGGPGQETQYF	TGTGCCAGTAGTATCGCTCTAGCGGGGGGGCCGGGACAAGAGACCCAGTACTTC	TRBV19	TRBD2	-	TRBJ2-5
CASSFEGGNSPLHF	TGTGCCAGCAGCTTCGAGGGAGGCAATTCACCCCTCCACTTT	TRBV7-9	-	once	TRBJ1-6
CASSVTGQGDAAYGYTF	TGTGCCAGCTCAGTAACCGGACAGGGCGACGCGGCCTATGGCTACACCTTC	TRBV18	TRBD1	-	TRBJ1-2
CASRRGGTGTGELFF	TGTGCCAGCAGGCGGGGGGGCACGGGCACCGGGGAGCTGTTTTTT	TRBV9	TRBD2	-	TRBJ2-2
CASSSNYGYTF	TGTGCCAGCAGCTCAAACTATGGCTACACCTTC	TRBV5-4	-	-	TRBJ1-2
CASSYRTGYTEAFF	TGTGCCAGCAGTTACAGGACAGGATACACTGAAGCTTTCTTT	TRBV6-5	TRBD1	-	TRBJ1-1